Listed here are 5 T cell receptor beta chains from one sample, sequenced in a study of beta chain features in type 1 diabetes. The sequenced template was cDNA made from the entire isolated RNA. The protocol was immunoSEQ multiplex PCR, while the TCRdb copy is restricted to in-frame clones and leaves out a portion. This table has 430,000 or so clones, approximately 10% appearing once. What was sequenced was naive CD4+ T cells from blood. All receptors come from a woman under 30 in good health.

This clone occurred a few times. CDR3 in amino acids: CARRGASSYEQYF. The CDR3 DNA reads TGTGCCCGAAGGGGGGCGAGCTCCTACGAGCAGTACTTC. The chain carries TRBV30 and TRBJ2-7; possibly TRBD1 or TRBD2 for D (6 bases each). The CDR3 totals 13 residues. The ends were cut back, 8 bases at V and 0 bases at J, with 14 bases in the middle. Germline V gives CDR1 GTSNPN, CDR2 SVGIG (reference sequence).

The V and J genes are TRBV27 and TRBJ2-7, with D hard to call. Germline loops: CDR1 MNHEY, CDR2 SMNVEV (reference sequence). CDR3 size: 13 residues. Trimming removed 3 bases from V and 5 bases from J, with 11 bases in between. This chain's CDR3 is CASSFSDSDEQYV. CDR3 DNA sequence: TGTGCCAGCAGTTTCTCCGACTCTGACGAGCAGTACGTC.

The CDR3 protein is CSVLGLADTSYEQYF. The CDR3 bases are TGCAGCGTTTTAGGACTAGCGGATACATCCTACGAGCAGTACTTC. The rearrangement links TRBV29-1 to TRBJ2-7, with 10 bases aligning to TRBD2. Trimming removed 5 bases from V and 1 base from J; junction bases left unmatched: 8. CDR3 length: 15 residues. Germline V CDR1 and CDR2: SQVTM, ANQGSEA.

J is TRBJ2-1 and V is TRBV7-2; no definite D call. The germline V and J ends were trimmed by 5 bases and 8 bases, with 7 bases remaining between them. The CDR3 spans 11 residues. The germline gives CDR1 SGHTA, CDR2 FQGNSA. The CDR3 nucleotides are TGTGCCAGCAGCGCCTTCGATGAGCAGTTCTTC. Translated: CASSAFDEQFF. Combining the CDR3 with reference TRBV7-2 and TRBJ2-1 gives the whole variable domain GAGVSQSPSNKVTEKGKDVELRCDPISGHTALYWYRQSLGQGLEFLIYFQGNSAPDKSGLPSDRFSAERTGGSVSTLTIQRTQQEDSAVYLCASSAFDEQFFGPGTRLTVL.

The genes are TRBV10-3 and TRBJ2-1, with TRBD2 matching over 7 bases. Germline loops: CDR1 ENHRY, CDR2 SYGVKD. J lost 5 bases, V lost 8 bases, and 6 bases had no gene match. The CDR3 has 13 residues. The DNA of the CDR3 is TGTGCCATCGGGGGACTATCGAACAATGAGCAGTTCTTC. This codes for CAIGGLSNNEQFF.